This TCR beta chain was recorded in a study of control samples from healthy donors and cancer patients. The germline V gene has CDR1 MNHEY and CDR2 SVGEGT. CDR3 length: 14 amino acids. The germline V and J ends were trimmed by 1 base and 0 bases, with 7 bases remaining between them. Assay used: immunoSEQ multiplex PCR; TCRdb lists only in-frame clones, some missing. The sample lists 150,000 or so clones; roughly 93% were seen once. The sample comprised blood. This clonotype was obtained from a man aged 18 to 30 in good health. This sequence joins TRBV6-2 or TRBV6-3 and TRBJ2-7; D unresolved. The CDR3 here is CASSYFRSSYEQYF. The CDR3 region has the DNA TGTGCCAGCAGTTACTTCCGGAGCTCCTACGAGCAGTACTTC.